This T cell receptor (beta chain) was identified during a study of cytomegalovirus exposure and HLA in healthy donors. Study-level points and caveats: The classifier was said to identify cytomegalovirus status with high specificity and sensitivity.

The donors were part of the validation cohort, which consisted of some 120 subjects and was separate from the first cohort of around 620 subjects. In regard to this clone: As yet, its antigen is unknown.

Repertoires were generated with immunoSEQ multiplex PCR, while TCRdb's copy carries only in-frame clones and drops some. The sample has roughly 120,000 clones; around nine tenths are singletons. Sequencing was performed on PBMCs. This clonotype originated in a woman younger than 35 in good health and CMV-seronegative.

The CDR3, as DNA: TGTGCCATCAGTGAGTTACAGACCTACGAGCAGTACTTC. Protein sequence: CAISELQTYEQYF. V is TRBV10-3 and J is TRBJ2-7; D is unresolved. V shed 1 base and J shed 2 bases, with 6 bases lying between them. This CDR3 contains 13 residues. Germline V CDR1 and CDR2: ENHRY, SYGVKD.